Each of the 27 T cell receptor beta chains below was sequenced from the same sample in a study of monozygotic twins with inflammatory bowel disease. After re-calling the 5' RACE reads, TCRdb lists one entry per CDR3 protein, DNA absent. This specimen shows approximately 330,000 distinct CDR3 sequences; the ten leading clones hold roughly 2%. The sequenced sample was blood. The receptors stem from a human donor with ulcerative colitis or Crohn's disease, or a healthy co-twin of an affected twin (not recorded which).

The chain combines TRBV6-1 with TRBJ2-7; checking the TCRdb D call of TRBD1 is not possible without DNA. CDR3 length equals 14 residues. Germline assignment: CDR1 MNHNS and CDR2 SASEGT. This CDR3 reads CASRLGGSSYEQYF.

J is TRBJ2-1 and V is TRBV5-1; checking the TCRdb D call of TRBD2 is not possible without DNA. Germline assignment: CDR1 SGHRS and CDR2 YFSETQ. The length of the CDR3 is 16 residues. CDR3 region: CASSLGEAGVGNEQFF.

This chain links TRBV15 with TRBJ2-3. The CDR3 loop spans 14 amino acids. Germline V gives CDR1 LNHNV, CDR2 YYDKDF (reference sequence). CDR3 in amino acids: CATSRDTRTDTQYF.

V is TRBV7-2 and J is TRBJ1-4. From germline, CDR1 is SGHTA and CDR2 FQGNSA. The CDR3 covers 14 residues. The CDR3 region is CASSVGGSNEKLFF.

The rearrangement links TRBV20-1 to TRBJ2-3; TCRdb's D call, TRBD2, is unchecked because there is no DNA. Germline CDR1 and CDR2: DFQATT and SNEGSKA (reference sequence). The CDR3 consists of 15 residues. The CDR3 protein is CSARWAGGPPDTQYF.

This chain connects TRBV5-1 to TRBJ2-3; the D call from TCRdb, TRBD1, cannot be confirmed without DNA. CDR1 SGHRS and CDR2 YFSETQ come from the germline V gene. The CDR3 consists of 13 residues. The chain's CDR3 is CASGTGATDTQYF.

J is TRBJ2-7 and V is TRBV28. Germline CDR1 reads MDHEN; CDR2 reads SYDVKM. This CDR3 has 11 residues. The CDR3 reads CASSQSGRQYF.

This chain uses TRBV6-5 with TRBJ2-6. The CDR3 length is 16 residues. Germline CDR1 and CDR2: MNHEY and SVGAGI. The CDR3 region is CASSYSSASGANVLTF.

This rearrangement joins TRBV6-2 or TRBV6-3 to TRBJ2-5; absent DNA, TCRdb's TRBD2 call cannot be checked. Germline V gene data show CDR1 as MNHEY and CDR2 as SVGEGT. There are 16 residues in the CDR3. The chain's CDR3 is CASRGLAGTWGETQYF.

This rearrangement joins TRBV20-1 to TRBJ2-4. Per the germline V gene, CDR1 is DFQATT and CDR2 is SNEGSKA (reference sequence). The length of the CDR3 is 13 residues. The CDR3 here is CSARDPLAALQYF.

The chain links TRBV5-1 to TRBJ2-1; no DNA is available, so the TRBD2 call from TCRdb remains unchecked. The germline gives CDR1 SGHRS, CDR2 YFSETQ. The CDR3 covers 15 residues. This chain's CDR3 is CASSLGTGGPDEQFF.

The chain recombines TRBV12-3 or TRBV12-4 with TRBJ2-1; TCRdb lists TRBD1, though no DNA is available to test this call. The CDR3 sequence is 16 residues long. The CDR3 reads CASSLAFVQGVNEQFF.

The chain is built from TRBV5-4 and TRBJ1-2. The CDR3 length is 14 residues. Germline CDR1 and CDR2: SGHNT and YYREEE (reference sequence). CDR3 sequence: CASSSWSVGYGYTF. The full variable domain, completed using reference TRBV5-4 and TRBJ1-2, is ETGVTQSPTHLIKTRGQQVTLRCSSQSGHNTVSWYQQALGQGPQFIFQYYREEENGRGNFPPRFSGLQFPNYSSELNVNALELDDSALYLCASSSWSVGYGYTFGSGTRLTVV.

The V call is TRBV6-2 or TRBV6-3, the J call TRBJ2-7; the D gene TCRdb calls, TRBD1, cannot be checked with no DNA. This CDR3 spans 14 amino acids. Germline V CDR1 and CDR2: MNHEY, SVGEGT. The CDR3 region is CASSSKTGIHEQYF.

The chain carries TRBV6-6 and TRBJ2-5. Per the germline V gene, CDR1 is MNHNY and CDR2 is SVGAGI (reference sequence). The CDR3 contains 13 residues. The CDR3 reads CASTPGVWETQYF.

The chain has TRBV20-1 and TRBJ1-5. CDR1 is DFQATT and CDR2 is SNEGSKA in the germline V gene (reference sequence). This CDR3 is built from 12 residues. CDR3 in amino acids: CSARRPDQPQRF.

The chain employs TRBV7-9 and TRBJ1-6; absent DNA, TCRdb's TRBD1 call cannot be checked. CDR3 size: 16 residues. The germline V gene has CDR1 SEHNR and CDR2 FQNEAQ (reference sequence). This chain's CDR3 is CASSTDRGLGNSPLHF.

This rearrangement joins TRBV12-3 or TRBV12-4 to TRBJ2-5; the TRBD1 assignment by TCRdb is unverifiable without DNA. CDR3 length equals 15 residues. The CDR3 loop reads CASSVRNPKGQTQYF.

The V call is TRBV5-1, the J call TRBJ1-5; TCRdb selects TRBD1, and the lack of DNA leaves this call unchecked. CDR3 length: 14 residues. CDR1 and CDR2 (germline): SGHRS, YFSETQ. This CDR3 is CASSMDPVSQPQHF.

The V gene is TRBV14, the J gene TRBJ2-7; TCRdb designates TRBD2, a call that cannot be tested without DNA. Germline CDR1 and CDR2: SGHDN and FVKESK. There are 14 residues in the CDR3. CDR3 region: CASSPTLREYEQYF.

The chain employs TRBV3-1 and TRBJ1-4; TCRdb's D call, TRBD1, is unchecked because there is no DNA. The V gene's germline CDR1 is LGHDT and CDR2 YNNKEL (reference sequence). There are 15 residues in the CDR3. The CDR3 spells CASSPPDEGNEKLFF.

This chain links TRBV6-1 with TRBJ2-1; there is no DNA to check the TCRdb D call of TRBD2. The CDR3 consists of 14 residues. Germline assignment: CDR1 MNHNS and CDR2 SASEGT. The CDR3 spells CASRTLLATNEQFF.

The chain links TRBV20-1 to TRBJ2-1. This CDR3 has 11 residues. CDR1 is DFQATT, CDR2 SNEGSKA, per germline (reference sequence). The CDR3 spells CSARIRNEQFF.

V gene TRBV5-1 combines with J gene TRBJ2-5. This CDR3 spans 16 amino acids. Per the germline V gene, CDR1 is SGHRS and CDR2 is YFSETQ. The CDR3 sequence is CASSPRLGGTQETQYF.

The chain uses TRBV18 and TRBJ1-5. Germline V CDR1 and CDR2: KGHSH, LQKENI. This CDR3 has 15 amino acids. The CDR3 sequence is CASSLQGAPEQPQHF.

The V and J genes are TRBV4-1 and TRBJ2-7; TCRdb's D call of TRBD1 is untestable without DNA. The CDR3 is 15 residues long. The germline V gene encodes CDR1 MGHRA and CDR2 YSYEKL. The CDR3 protein is CASSPNRGLIYEQYF.

V is TRBV15 and J is TRBJ2-1; TCRdb returns TRBD2, unconfirmable since there is no DNA. Germline CDR1 reads LNHNV; CDR2 reads YYDKDF (reference sequence). This CDR3 spans 15 amino acids. The CDR3 loop is CATSRLTSGGDEQFF.